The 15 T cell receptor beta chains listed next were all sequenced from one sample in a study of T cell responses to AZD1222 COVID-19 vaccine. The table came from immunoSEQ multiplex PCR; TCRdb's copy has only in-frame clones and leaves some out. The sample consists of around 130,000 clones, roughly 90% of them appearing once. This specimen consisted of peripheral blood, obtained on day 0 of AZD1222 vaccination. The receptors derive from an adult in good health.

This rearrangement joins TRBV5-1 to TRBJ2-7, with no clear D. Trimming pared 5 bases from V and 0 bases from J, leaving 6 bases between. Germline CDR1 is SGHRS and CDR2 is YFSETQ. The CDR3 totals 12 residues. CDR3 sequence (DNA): TGCGCCAGCAGATCGGGCTCCTACGAGCAGTACTTC. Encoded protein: CASRSGSYEQYF. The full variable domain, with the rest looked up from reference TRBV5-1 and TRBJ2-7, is KAGVTQTPRYLIKTRGQQVTLSCSPISGHRSVSWYQQTPGQGLQFLFEYFSETQRNKGNFPGRFSGRQFSNSRSEMNVSTLELGDSALYLCASRSGSYEQYFGPGTRLTVT.

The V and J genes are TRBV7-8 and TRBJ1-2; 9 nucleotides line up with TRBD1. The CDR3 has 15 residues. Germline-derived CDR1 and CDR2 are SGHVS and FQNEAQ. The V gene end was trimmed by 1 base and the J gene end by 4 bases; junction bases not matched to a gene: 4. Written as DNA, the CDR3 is TGTGCCAGCAGCTTAGTCGAGACAGGGGGCTATGGCTACACCTTC. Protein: CASSLVETGGYGYTF.

CDR3 in amino acids: CASSTSTVSGNTIYF. In nucleotides, the CDR3 is TGTGCCAGTAGTACGTCGACAGTGTCTGGAAACACCATATATTTT. The chain combines TRBV19 with TRBJ1-3; a weak D match, TRBD1 (5 bases). The CDR3 totals 15 residues. Germline loops: CDR1 LNHDA, CDR2 SQIVND (reference sequence). The V gene lost 4 bases and the J gene lost 1 base, with 11 bases spanning the gap.

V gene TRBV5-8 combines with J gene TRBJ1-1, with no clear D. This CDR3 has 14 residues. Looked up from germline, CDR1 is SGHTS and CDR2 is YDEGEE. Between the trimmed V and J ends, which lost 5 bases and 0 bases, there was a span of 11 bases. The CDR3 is CASRPPRLNTEAFF. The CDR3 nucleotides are TGTGCCAGCAGACCCCCACGGCTGAACACTGAAGCTTTCTTT. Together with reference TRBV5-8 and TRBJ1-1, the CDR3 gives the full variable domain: EAGVTQSPTHLIKTRGQQATLRCSPISGHTSVYWYQQALGLGLQFLLWYDEGEERNRGNFPPRFSGRQFPNYSSELNVNALELEDSALYLCASRPPRLNTEAFFGQGTRLTVV.

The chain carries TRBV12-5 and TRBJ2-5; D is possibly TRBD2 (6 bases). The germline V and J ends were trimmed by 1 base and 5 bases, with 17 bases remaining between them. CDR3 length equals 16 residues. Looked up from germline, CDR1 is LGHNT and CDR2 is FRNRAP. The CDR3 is CASGLGDSTGVETQYF. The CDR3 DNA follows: TGTGCTAGTGGTTTGGGAGACAGCACGGGGGTGGAGACCCAGTACTTC.

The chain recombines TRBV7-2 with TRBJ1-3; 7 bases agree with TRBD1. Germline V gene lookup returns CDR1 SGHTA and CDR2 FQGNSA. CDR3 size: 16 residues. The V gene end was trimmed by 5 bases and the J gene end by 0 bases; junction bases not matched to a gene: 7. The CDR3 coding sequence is TGTGCCAGCAGCCCCCGACAGGGATTCTCTGGAAACACCATATATTTT. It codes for CASSPRQGFSGNTIYF.

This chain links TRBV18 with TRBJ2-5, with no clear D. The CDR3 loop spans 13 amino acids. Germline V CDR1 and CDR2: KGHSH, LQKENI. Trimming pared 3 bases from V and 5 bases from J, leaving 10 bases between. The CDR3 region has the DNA TGTGCCAGCTCACCTCCTGGGTGGGAGACCCAGTACTTC. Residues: CASSPPGWETQYF.

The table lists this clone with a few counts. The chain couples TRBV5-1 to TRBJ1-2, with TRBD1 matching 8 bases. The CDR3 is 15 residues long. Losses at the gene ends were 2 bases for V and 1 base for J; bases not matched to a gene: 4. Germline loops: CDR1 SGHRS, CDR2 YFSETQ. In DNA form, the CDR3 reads TGCGCCAGCAGCTTCACAGGGGGTAGTAACTATGGCTACACCTTC. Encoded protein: CASSFTGGSNYGYTF.

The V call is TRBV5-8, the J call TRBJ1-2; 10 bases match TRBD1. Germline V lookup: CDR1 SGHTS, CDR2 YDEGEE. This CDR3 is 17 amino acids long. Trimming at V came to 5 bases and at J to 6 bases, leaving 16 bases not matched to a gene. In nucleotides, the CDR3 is TGTGCCAGCAGTTGGGACAGGGGACCAAAGACATATGATGGCTACACCTTC. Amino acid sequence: CASSWDRGPKTYDGYTF. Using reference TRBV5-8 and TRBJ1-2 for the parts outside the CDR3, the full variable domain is EAGVTQSPTHLIKTRGQQATLRCSPISGHTSVYWYQQALGLGLQFLLWYDEGEERNRGNFPPRFSGRQFPNYSSELNVNALELEDSALYLCASSWDRGPKTYDGYTFGSGTRLTVV.

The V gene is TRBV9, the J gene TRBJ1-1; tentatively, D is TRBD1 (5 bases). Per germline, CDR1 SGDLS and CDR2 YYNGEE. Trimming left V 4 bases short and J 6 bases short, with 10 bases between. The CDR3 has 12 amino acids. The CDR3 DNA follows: TGTGCCAGCAGCCCCCTCAGGGCTGAAGCTTTCTTT. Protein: CASSPLRAEAFF.

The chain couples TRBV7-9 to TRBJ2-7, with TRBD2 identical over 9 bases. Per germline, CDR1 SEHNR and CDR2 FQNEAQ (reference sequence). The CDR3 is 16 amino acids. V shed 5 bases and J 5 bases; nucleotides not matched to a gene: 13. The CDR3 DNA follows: TGTGCCAGCAGCCCGAAAGGGGCGGGAGGGCGCAACGAGCAGTACTTC. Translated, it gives CASSPKGAGGRNEQYF.

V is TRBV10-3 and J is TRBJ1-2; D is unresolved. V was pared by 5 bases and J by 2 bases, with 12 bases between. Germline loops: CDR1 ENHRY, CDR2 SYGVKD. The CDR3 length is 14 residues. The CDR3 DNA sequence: TGTGCCATCAGTCGAACAGAGACAAACTATGGCTACACCTTC. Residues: CAISRTETNYGYTF.

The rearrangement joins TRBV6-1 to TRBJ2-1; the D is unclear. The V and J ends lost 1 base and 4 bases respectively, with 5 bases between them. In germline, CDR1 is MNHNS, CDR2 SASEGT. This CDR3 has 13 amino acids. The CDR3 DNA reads TGTGCCAGCAGTGAAGTCTTTTACAATGAGCAGTTCTTC. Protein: CASSEVFYNEQFF.

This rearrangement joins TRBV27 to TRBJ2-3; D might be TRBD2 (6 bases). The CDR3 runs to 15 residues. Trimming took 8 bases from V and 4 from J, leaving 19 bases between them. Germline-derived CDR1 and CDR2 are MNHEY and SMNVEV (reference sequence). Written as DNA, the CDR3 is TGTGCCAGCTCCCTCGGGGCAGGAGGGTCAGATACGCAGTATTTT. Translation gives CASSLGAGGSDTQYF.

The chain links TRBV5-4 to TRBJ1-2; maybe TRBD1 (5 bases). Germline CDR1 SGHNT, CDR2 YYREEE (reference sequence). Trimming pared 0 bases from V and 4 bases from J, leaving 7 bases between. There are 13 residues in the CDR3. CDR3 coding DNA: TGTGCCAGCAGCTTGGCCGGGGGCTATGGCTACACCTTC. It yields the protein CASSLAGGYGYTF.